One and the same sample provided the 32 T cell receptor beta chains below, sequenced in a study of T cell repertoires in cytomegalovirus infection (dated by TCRdb to between 2017 and 2020). What this sample's treatment or condition label stands for: in vitro stimulation with specific CMV peptide epitopes to enrich CMV-specific T cells. This sample was sequenced with an Illumina HiSeq 1500. Using fastp at Q25 and MiXCR, TCRdb reprocessed the public reads and kept productive beta chains. Entries that share a CDR3 protein sequence are merged under the most common genes and DNA. The table for this sample lists nearly 700,000 distinct CDR3 sequences; approximately 33% of them were counted only once. In total, the top ten clones hold around a sixth of the sample. Their recognized antigens are unknown. The sequences come from cultured PBMCs, collected from culture after CMV antigen stimulation. The origin of the receptors is a human donor in good health (CMV status not recorded). Some clones in this sample may be carry-over from other donors' samples.

The table lists this clonotype with a few counts. The rearrangement uses TRBV10-3 and TRBJ2-1; 11 nucleotides agree with TRBD2. Per the germline V gene, CDR1 is ENHRY and CDR2 is SYGVKD. The CDR3 totals 14 residues. V was clipped by 10 bases and J by 4 bases; unmatched bases: 6. The CDR3 DNA is TGTGCCAGCAAGACTAGCGGGACGTACAATGAGCAGTTCTTC. Protein product: CASKTSGTYNEQFF.

This sequence joins TRBV7-9 and TRBJ1-1, with D uncertain. There are 15 residues in the CDR3. Trimming took off 7 bases at V and 5 bases at J, with 20 bases between the two ends. CDR1 and CDR2 from the germline V gene are SEHNR and FQNEAQ (reference sequence). This chain's CDR3 is CASTPSGSPGTEAFF. The CDR3 DNA is TGTGCCAGCACCCCGTCGGGCAGCCCGGGGACTGAAGCTTTCTTT. Combining the CDR3 with reference TRBV7-9 and TRBJ1-1 gives the whole variable domain DTGVSQNPRHKITKRGQNVTFRCDPISEHNRLYWYRQTLGQGPEFLTYFQNEAQLEKSRLLSDRFSAERPKGSFSTLEIQRTEQGDSAMYLCASTPSGSPGTEAFFGQGTRLTVV.

This clonotype was seen just once. The chain links TRBV6-6 to TRBJ2-7, with D perhaps matching TRBD2 (5 bases). This CDR3 has 16 amino acids. Trimming took off 6 bases at V and 0 bases at J, with 18 bases between the two ends. The germline gives CDR1 MNHNY, CDR2 SVGAGI (reference sequence). The DNA of the CDR3 is TGTGCCAGCAGGGACCGAGCGGCCCCAGCCTCCTACGAGCAGTACTTC. Protein: CASRDRAAPASYEQYF.

Ten or more counts support this clonotype. The chain combines TRBV7-2 with TRBJ1-2; D is ambiguous. CDR1 is SGHTA, CDR2 FQGNSA, per germline. V was cut by 5 bases and J by 2 bases, with 15 bases left in between. This CDR3 has 15 amino acids. CDR3 bases: TGTGCCAGCAGCCCCCGGAGCGGGAACAACTATGGCTACACCTTC. Residues: CASSPRSGNNYGYTF.

This clonotype was seen a few times. The chain links TRBV6-1 to TRBJ2-2, with 8 bases identical to TRBD2. Losses at the gene ends were 9 bases for V and 4 bases for J; bases not matched to a gene: 7. The germline gives CDR1 MNHNS, CDR2 SASEGT. CDR3 length: 14 amino acids. The CDR3 DNA reads as TGTGCCAGTCGTGAGAGCGGGAGCACCGGGGAGCTGTTTTTT. Translation: CASRESGSTGELFF.

The chain combines TRBV5-1 with TRBJ1-6; D is undetermined. Germline V gene lookup returns CDR1 SGHRS and CDR2 YFSETQ. V was trimmed by 0 bases and J by 0 bases, leaving 13 bases between them. The CDR3 spans 18 residues. For the CDR3, the DNA is TGCGCCAGCAGCTTGGATACAGCAAGTAGCTCCTATAATTCACCCCTCCACTTT. Translation: CASSLDTASSSYNSPLHF.

In its sample, this clonotype was seen once. The V gene is TRBV6-2 or TRBV6-3, the J gene TRBJ1-6; D is ambiguous. Germline lookup yields CDR1 MNHEY and CDR2 SVGEGT. With 6 bases removed from V and 2 bases from J, the gap between germline ends came to 14 bases. The CDR3 has 16 amino acids. The CDR3 bases are TGTGCCAGCAGCAAACTCTCCGGGACCTATAATTCACCCCTCCACTTT. It yields the protein CASSKLSGTYNSPLHF.

The V gene is TRBV4-1, the J gene TRBJ1-5; D call uncertain. Per germline, CDR1 MGHRA and CDR2 YSYEKL. V was pared by 3 bases and J by 6 bases, with 9 bases between. This CDR3 region has 13 residues. This CDR3 is CASSQWRGQPQHF. In nucleotides, the CDR3 is TGCGCCAGCAGCCAGTGGCGGGGTCAGCCCCAGCATTTT.

This sequence joins TRBV29-1 and TRBJ2-2, with D hard to call. This CDR3 has 15 residues. The germline CDR1 and CDR2 sequences are SQVTM and ANQGSEA. Trimming shortened V by 7 bases and J by 0 bases, and 15 bases separated the two germline ends. CDR3 sequence (DNA): TGCAGCGCCCGGGTCACAAACTCGAACACCGGGGAGCTGTTTTTT. This encodes CSARVTNSNTGELFF.

This clonotype was counted many times. The V call is TRBV7-2, the J call TRBJ1-1, with D possibly being TRBD1 (6 bases). Looked up from germline, CDR1 is SGHTA and CDR2 is FQGNSA. The CDR3 is made up of 16 amino acids. Between the trimmed V and J ends, which lost 4 bases and 5 bases, there was a span of 20 bases. The CDR3 coding sequence is TGTGCCAGCAGCTACGACAGGCAAACGTCCATTACTGAAGCTTTCTTT. Amino acid sequence: CASSYDRQTSITEAFF.

This clonotype was seen a few times. The CDR3, as DNA: TGTGCCAGCAGTGACACCCTGAGGACCCAGCATTTT. Amino acid sequence: CASSDTLRTQHF. The chain recombines TRBV6-1 with TRBJ1-5; D gene uncertain. The CDR3 length is 12 residues. Germline V gives CDR1 MNHNS, CDR2 SASEGT. Trimming took 3 bases from V and 11 from J, leaving 11 bases between them.

At least ten counts were recorded for this clonotype. The CDR3 spells CASSPARENTEAFF. The CDR3 region has the DNA TGTGCCAGCAGCCCTGCCCGGGAGAACACTGAAGCTTTCTTT. The V call is TRBV7-2, the J call TRBJ1-1; D not certain. CDR1 and CDR2 (germline): SGHTA, FQGNSA. CDR3 length equals 14 residues. Trimming cost V 5 bases and J 1 base, with 11 bases left between them.

The chain has TRBV19 and TRBJ1-5; weak D call: TRBD1 (6 bases). V dropped 4 bases and J dropped 7 bases, with 17 bases sitting between them. In germline, CDR1 is LNHDA, CDR2 SQIVND (reference sequence). This CDR3 contains 15 residues. The CDR3 is CASSTGGPADQPQHF. CDR3 sequence (DNA): TGTGCCAGTAGTACCGGGGGGCCCGCGGACCAGCCCCAGCATTTT.

This clonotype was seen a single time. This sequence joins TRBV29-1 and TRBJ1-2; D perhaps matches TRBD1 (6 bases). The V and J ends lost 6 bases and 7 bases respectively, with 15 bases between them. Germline values: CDR1 SQVTM, CDR2 ANQGSEA. This CDR3 comprises 12 residues. For the CDR3, the DNA is TGCAGCGTGGGGACCGGGACACCTGGCTACACCTTC. Translation gives CSVGTGTPGYTF.

This sequence joins TRBV30 and TRBJ1-1; D uncertain. The CDR3 contains 14 residues. The germline CDR1 and CDR2 sequences are GTSNPN and SVGIG (reference sequence). Trimming shortened V by 0 bases and J by 4 bases, and 12 bases separated the two germline ends. The CDR3 loop reads CAWSVSGHGTEAFF. In DNA, the CDR3 is TGTGCCTGGAGTGTATCCGGGCATGGCACTGAAGCTTTCTTT.

This clonotype was counted only a few times. The chain is built from TRBV4-1 and TRBJ1-2, with TRBD1 matching over 11 bases. The germline V gene has CDR1 MGHRA and CDR2 YSYEKL. The trim removed 3 bases at V and 4 bases at J, leaving 4 bases unmatched. The CDR3 consists of 15 residues. Written as DNA, the CDR3 is TGCGCCAGCAGCCAGGGGACAGGGGGTTCCTATGGCTACACCTTC. Amino acid sequence: CASSQGTGGSYGYTF.

This chain connects TRBV7-8 to TRBJ1-5; a weak D match, TRBD1 (5 bases). V dropped 2 bases and J dropped 1 base, with 9 bases sitting between them. The CDR3 runs to 15 residues. Germline V gene data show CDR1 as SGHVS and CDR2 as FQNEAQ. For the CDR3, the DNA is TGTGCCAGCAGCTTAAACGCAGGGAGCAATCAGCCCCAGCATTTT. Its protein is CASSLNAGSNQPQHF.

This clonotype was counted a few times. The V and J genes are TRBV4-1 and TRBJ2-7; D gene uncertain. This CDR3 has 14 residues. CDR1 and CDR2 (germline): MGHRA, YSYEKL. The V end was cut by 0 bases, the J end by 3 bases, with 9 bases between. The CDR3 here is CASSQDDWNYEQYF. The CDR3 DNA reads TGCGCCAGCAGCCAAGACGATTGGAACTACGAGCAGTACTTC.

DNA for the CDR3: TGTGCTAGTGGAAGAATCGGGGTCTATGGCTACACCTTC. Translated, it gives CASGRIGVYGYTF. This chain joins TRBV12-5 and TRBJ1-2; no reliable D call. The CDR3 is 13 residues long. V lost 6 bases to trimming and J lost 4 bases, with 12 bases between them. The germline CDR1 and CDR2 sequences are LGHNT and FRNRAP.

J is TRBJ2-3 and V is TRBV4-1; the match to TRBD1 covers 8 bases. The CDR3 is 14 amino acids. Germline V gives CDR1 MGHRA, CDR2 YSYEKL. Unmatched junction bases numbered 3, after V lost 4 bases and J lost 3 bases. The CDR3 spells CASSRTGFTDTQYF. CDR3 bases: TGCGCCAGCAGCCGGACAGGGTTTACAGATACGCAGTATTTT.

The V and J genes are TRBV28 and TRBJ1-1; 7 positions match TRBD1. The V and J ends lost 8 bases and 1 base, in that order; junction bases with no gene match: 13. Germline CDR1 MDHEN, CDR2 SYDVKM. The length of the CDR3 is 16 residues. The DNA of the CDR3 is TGTGCCAGCCACCAAAGTACGACAGGGAAGAACACTGAAGCTTTCTTT. It yields the protein CASHQSTTGKNTEAFF.

This clonotype was detected a few times. This chain connects TRBV7-9 to TRBJ1-1; D gene ambiguous. The germline V gene encodes CDR1 SEHNR and CDR2 FQNEAQ (reference sequence). The CDR3 has 11 amino acids. V lost 5 bases, J lost 8 bases, and 9 bases lay in between. The CDR3: CASSALAEAFF. The CDR3 nucleotides read TGTGCCAGCAGCGCTTTAGCAGAAGCTTTCTTT.

This clonotype showed up many times. V and J are TRBV10-3 and TRBJ2-3; TRBD2 matches 10 bases. Germline CDR1 and CDR2: ENHRY and SYGVKD. The CDR3 has 15 residues. V shed 5 bases and J 3 bases; nucleotides not matched to a gene: 5. The CDR3 loop reads CAISTSGIGTDTQYF. DNA of the CDR3: TGTGCCATCAGTACTAGCGGGATTGGGACAGATACGCAGTATTTT.

The J gene is TRBJ2-1, the V gene TRBV5-6; 10 bases are shared with TRBD2. The CDR3 contains 15 residues. Trimming removed 0 bases from V and 8 bases from J; junction bases left unmatched: 5. Germline V gene sequence: CDR1 SGHDT, CDR2 YYEEEE. CDR3 in amino acids: CASSLVLAGGHEQFF. The CDR3 region has the DNA TGTGCCAGCAGCTTGGTATTAGCGGGAGGACATGAGCAGTTCTTC.

This clonotype has just a few counts. The chain couples TRBV19 to TRBJ2-3; D call uncertain. Germline-derived CDR1 and CDR2 are LNHDA and SQIVND (reference sequence). The CDR3 contains 12 residues. V shed 4 bases and J shed 7 bases, with 9 bases lying between them. The CDR3 is CASSRSVNTQYF. In DNA, the CDR3 is TGTGCCAGTAGTAGGTCCGTAAATACGCAGTATTTT. The variable domain in full, with the rest retrieved from reference TRBV19 and TRBJ2-3, is DGGITQSPKYLFRKEGQNVTLSCEQNLNHDAMYWYRQDPGQGLRLIYYSQIVNDFQKGDIAEGYSVSREKKESFPLTVTSAQKNPTAFYLCASSRSVNTQYFGPGTRLTVL.

V usage is TRBV20-1 and J usage is TRBJ1-4; TRBD1 might be the D (6 bases). V was trimmed by 3 bases and J by 8 bases, leaving 19 bases between them. This CDR3 has 15 amino acids. The germline CDR1 and CDR2 sequences are DFQATT and SNEGSKA (reference sequence). CDR3 bases: TGCAGTGCTAGCATGAGGGGGGAGCCGGGCGAAAAACTGTTTTTT. This sequence encodes CSASMRGEPGEKLFF.

This clonotype has just a few counts. The chain combines TRBV7-2 with TRBJ2-7; the D gene is possibly TRBD1 (5 bases). Trimming pared 5 bases from V and 5 bases from J, leaving 16 bases between. The CDR3 loop spans 14 amino acids. The germline CDR1 and CDR2 sequences are SGHTA and FQGNSA. The CDR3 region is CASSPRAGSNEQYF. The CDR3 DNA sequence: TGTGCCAGCAGCCCCAGGGCCGGCTCGAACGAGCAGTACTTC. The whole variable domain, filled in from reference TRBV7-2 and TRBJ2-7, reads GAGVSQSPSNKVTEKGKDVELRCDPISGHTALYWYRQSLGQGLEFLIYFQGNSAPDKSGLPSDRFSAERTGGSVSTLTIQRTQQEDSAVYLCASSPRAGSNEQYFGPGTRLTVT.

The chain employs TRBV5-5 and TRBJ1-6, with D uncertain. V dropped 4 bases and J dropped 7 bases, with 15 bases sitting between them. The germline V gene has CDR1 SGHKS and CDR2 YYEKEE (reference sequence). The CDR3 length is 15 residues. The DNA for the CDR3 is TGTGCCAGCAGCGGTACCCCCTATGGAAATTCACCCCTCCACTTT. Translating it yields CASSGTPYGNSPLHF.

This sequence joins TRBV7-2 and TRBJ2-7; D unresolved. The germline V gene encodes CDR1 SGHTA and CDR2 FQGNSA. CDR3 size: 13 residues. The germline V and J ends were trimmed by 5 bases and 5 bases, with 13 bases remaining between them. The CDR3 nucleotides read TGTGCCAGCAGCCCCCTGGGCTCGAACGAGCAGTACTTC. Translated, it gives CASSPLGSNEQYF.

This clonotype was detected only a few times. The genes are TRBV20-1 and TRBJ1-2; the D is unclear. The CDR3 totals 11 residues. Looked up from germline, CDR1 is DFQATT and CDR2 is SNEGSKA (reference sequence). With 4 bases removed from V and 6 bases from J, the gap between germline ends came to 9 bases. As DNA, the CDR3 is TGCAGTGCTAAAGGTGTTAATGGCTACACCTTC. Amino acid sequence: CSAKGVNGYTF.

This clonotype has ten or more counts. This sequence joins TRBV7-2 and TRBJ1-2, with D perhaps TRBD1 (6 bases). V shed 0 bases and J shed 3 bases, with 11 bases lying between them. Germline-derived CDR1 and CDR2 are SGHTA and FQGNSA. The CDR3 contains 15 residues. In nucleotides, the CDR3 is TGTGCCAGCAGCTTAGCGGGCAGGGGCCACTATGGCTACACCTTC. This codes for CASSLAGRGHYGYTF.

This clonotype has a count of ten or more. The chain uses TRBV11-1 and TRBJ1-4, with D hard to call. The CDR3 runs 13 residues. The V gene lost 8 bases and the J gene lost 7 bases, with 14 bases spanning the gap. The germline V gene encodes CDR1 SGHAT and CDR2 FQDESV (reference sequence). Here the CDR3 DNA reads TGTGCCAGCGGGGAGCCATTTCGTGAAAAACTGTTTTTT. Translation: CASGEPFREKLFF. The full variable domain, in which reference TRBV11-1 and TRBJ1-4 provide the parts outside the CDR3, is EAEVAQSPRYKITEKSQAVAFWCDPISGHATLYWYRQILGQGPELLVQFQDESVVDDSQLPKDRFSAERLKGVDSTLKIQPAELGDSAMYLCASGEPFREKLFFGSGTQLSVL.